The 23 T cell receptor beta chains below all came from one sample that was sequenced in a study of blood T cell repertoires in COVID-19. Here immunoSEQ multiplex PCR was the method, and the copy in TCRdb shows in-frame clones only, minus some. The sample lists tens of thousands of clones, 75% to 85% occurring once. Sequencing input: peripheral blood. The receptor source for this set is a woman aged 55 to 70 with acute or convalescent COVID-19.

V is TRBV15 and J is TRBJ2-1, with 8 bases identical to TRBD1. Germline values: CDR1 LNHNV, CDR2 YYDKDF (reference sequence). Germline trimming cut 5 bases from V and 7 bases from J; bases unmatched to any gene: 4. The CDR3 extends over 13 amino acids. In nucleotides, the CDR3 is TGTGCCACCAGCGGACAGGGAAGGAATGAGCAGTTCTTC. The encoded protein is CATSGQGRNEQFF.

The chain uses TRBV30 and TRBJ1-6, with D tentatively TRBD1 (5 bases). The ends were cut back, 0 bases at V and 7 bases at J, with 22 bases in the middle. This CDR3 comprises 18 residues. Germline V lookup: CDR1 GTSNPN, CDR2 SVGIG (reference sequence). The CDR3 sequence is CAWSVPLGWQGSNSPLHF. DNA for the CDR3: TGTGCCTGGAGTGTCCCCTTGGGTTGGCAGGGTTCCAATTCACCCCTCCACTTT.

The CDR3 loop is CASSLGRENTGELFF. CDR3 bases: TGTGCCAGCAGCTTGGGGAGGGAGAACACCGGGGAGCTGTTTTTT. This chain uses TRBV5-6 with TRBJ2-2; TRBD2 might be the D (6 bases). Trimming stripped 0 bases from V and 1 base from J, with 7 bases between. The CDR3 totals 15 residues. CDR1 SGHDT and CDR2 YYEEEE come from the germline V gene. Variable domain in full (rest from reference TRBV5-6 and TRBJ2-2): DAGVTQSPTHLIKTRGQQVTLRCSPKSGHDTVSWYQQALGQGPQFIFQYYEEEERQRGNFPDRFSGHQFPNYSSELNVNALLLGDSALYLCASSLGRENTGELFFGEGSRLTVL.

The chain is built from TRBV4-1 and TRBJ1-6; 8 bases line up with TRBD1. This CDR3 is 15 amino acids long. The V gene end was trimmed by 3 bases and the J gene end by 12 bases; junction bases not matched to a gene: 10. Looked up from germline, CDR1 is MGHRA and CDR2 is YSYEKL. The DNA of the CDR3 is TGCGCCAGCAGCCATCCTACAGGGGGAATCCGACCCCTCCACTTT. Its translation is CASSHPTGGIRPLHF.

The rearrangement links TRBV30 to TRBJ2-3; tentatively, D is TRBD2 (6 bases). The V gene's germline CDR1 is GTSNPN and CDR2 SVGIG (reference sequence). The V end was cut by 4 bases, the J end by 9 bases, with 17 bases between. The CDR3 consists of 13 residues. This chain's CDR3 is CAWKLRGLATQYF. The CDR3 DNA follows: TGTGCCTGGAAGCTTCGGGGACTCGCGACGCAGTATTTT.

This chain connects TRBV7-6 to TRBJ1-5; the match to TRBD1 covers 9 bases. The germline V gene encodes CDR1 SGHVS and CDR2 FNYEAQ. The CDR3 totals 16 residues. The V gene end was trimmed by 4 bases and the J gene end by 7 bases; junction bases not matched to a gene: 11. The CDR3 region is CASSSDRTGEPQPQHF. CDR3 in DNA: TGTGCCAGCAGCTCAGACCGGACAGGGGAGCCCCAGCCCCAGCATTTT.

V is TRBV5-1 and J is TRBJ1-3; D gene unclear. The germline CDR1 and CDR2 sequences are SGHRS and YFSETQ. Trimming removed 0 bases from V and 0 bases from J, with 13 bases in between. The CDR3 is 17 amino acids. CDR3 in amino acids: CASSLVGLSTSGNTIYF. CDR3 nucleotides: TGCGCCAGCAGCTTGGTGGGCCTTTCAACCTCTGGAAACACCATATATTTT.

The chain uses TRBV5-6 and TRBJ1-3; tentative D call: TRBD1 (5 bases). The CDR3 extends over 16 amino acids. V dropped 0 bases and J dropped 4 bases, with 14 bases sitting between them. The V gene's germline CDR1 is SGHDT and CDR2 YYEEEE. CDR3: CASSLGYGAKGNTIYF. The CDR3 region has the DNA TGTGCCAGCAGCTTGGGCTATGGGGCTAAAGGAAACACCATATATTTT.

The DNA of the CDR3 is TGTGCCAGCAGCGCTCGACTAGCGGGGACAGATACGCAGTATTTT. This codes for CASSARLAGTDTQYF. V gene TRBV5-6 combines with J gene TRBJ2-3; TRBD2 matches at 11 bases. Germline V gene sequence: CDR1 SGHDT, CDR2 YYEEEE. The CDR3 spans 15 residues. V gave up 4 bases and J gave up 3 bases; unmatched junction bases: 4.

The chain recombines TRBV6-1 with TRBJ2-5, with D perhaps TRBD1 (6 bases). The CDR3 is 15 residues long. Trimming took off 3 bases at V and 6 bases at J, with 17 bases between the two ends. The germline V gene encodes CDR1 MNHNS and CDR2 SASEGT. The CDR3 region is CASSEIPGAAKTQYF. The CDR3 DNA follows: TGTGCCAGCAGTGAGATCCCAGGGGCAGCTAAGACCCAGTACTTC.

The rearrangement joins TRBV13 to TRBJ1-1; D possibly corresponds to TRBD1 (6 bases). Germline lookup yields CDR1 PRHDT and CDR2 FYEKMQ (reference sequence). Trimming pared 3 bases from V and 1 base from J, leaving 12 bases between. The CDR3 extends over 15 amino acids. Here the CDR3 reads CASSFRKQGNTEAFF. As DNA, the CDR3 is TGTGCCAGCAGCTTCAGGAAACAGGGGAACACTGAAGCTTTCTTT. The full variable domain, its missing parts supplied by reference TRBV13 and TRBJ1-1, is AAGVIQSPRHLIKEKRETATLKCYPIPRHDTVYWYQQGPGQDPQFLISFYEKMQSDKGSIPDRFSAQQFSDYHSELNMSSLELGDSALYFCASSFRKQGNTEAFFGQGTRLTVV.

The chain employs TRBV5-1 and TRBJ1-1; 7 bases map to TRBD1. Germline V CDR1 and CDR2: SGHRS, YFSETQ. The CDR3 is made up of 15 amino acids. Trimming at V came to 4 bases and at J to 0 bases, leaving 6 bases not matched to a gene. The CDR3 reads CASSTKQGLNTEAFF. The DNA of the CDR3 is TGCGCCAGCAGCACTAAACAGGGGCTGAACACTGAAGCTTTCTTT.

The CDR3 region has the DNA TGTGCCAGCAGCATGAGCGGGGACCCCTCCCGGGAGACCCAGTACTTC. The encoded protein is CASSMSGDPSRETQYF. V gene TRBV3-1 (or the pseudogene TRBV3-2) combines with J gene TRBJ2-5; 7 nucleotides match TRBD2. V lost 5 bases, J lost 5 bases, and 14 bases stayed unmatched. The CDR3 spans 16 residues. In germline, CDR1 is LGHDT, CDR2 YNNKEL (reference sequence).

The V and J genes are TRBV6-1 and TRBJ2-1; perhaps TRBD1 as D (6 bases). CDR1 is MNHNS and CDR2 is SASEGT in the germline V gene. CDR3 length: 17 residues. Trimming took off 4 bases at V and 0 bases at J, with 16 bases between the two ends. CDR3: CASSGGTPTSSYNEQFF. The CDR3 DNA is TGTGCCAGCAGTGGGGGGACACCCACATCCTCCTACAATGAGCAGTTCTTC.

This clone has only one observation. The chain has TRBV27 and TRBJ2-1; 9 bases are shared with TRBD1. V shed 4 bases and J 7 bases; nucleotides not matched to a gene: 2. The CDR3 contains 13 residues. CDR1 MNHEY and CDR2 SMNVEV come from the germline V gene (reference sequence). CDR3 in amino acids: CASSSDRGNEQFF. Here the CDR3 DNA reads TGTGCCAGCAGTTCAGACAGGGGGAATGAGCAGTTCTTC.

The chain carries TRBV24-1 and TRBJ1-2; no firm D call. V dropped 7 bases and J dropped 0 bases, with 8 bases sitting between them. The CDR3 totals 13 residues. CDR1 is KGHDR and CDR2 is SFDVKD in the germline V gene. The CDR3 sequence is CATRGETNYGYTF. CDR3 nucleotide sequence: TGTGCCACCAGGGGAGAAACTAACTATGGCTACACCTTC.

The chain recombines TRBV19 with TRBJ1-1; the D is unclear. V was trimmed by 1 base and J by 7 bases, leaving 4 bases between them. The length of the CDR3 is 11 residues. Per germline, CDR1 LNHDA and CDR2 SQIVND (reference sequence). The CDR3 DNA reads TGTGCCAGTAGTATAGGACTTGAAGCTTTCTTT. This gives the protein CASSIGLEAFF.

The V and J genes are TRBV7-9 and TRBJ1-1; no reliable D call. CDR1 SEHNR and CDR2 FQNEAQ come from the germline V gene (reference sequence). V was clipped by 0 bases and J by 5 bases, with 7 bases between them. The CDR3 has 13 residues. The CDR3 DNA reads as TGTGCCAGCAGCTTAGCGAGGCGTACTGAAGCTTTCTTT. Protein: CASSLARRTEAFF.

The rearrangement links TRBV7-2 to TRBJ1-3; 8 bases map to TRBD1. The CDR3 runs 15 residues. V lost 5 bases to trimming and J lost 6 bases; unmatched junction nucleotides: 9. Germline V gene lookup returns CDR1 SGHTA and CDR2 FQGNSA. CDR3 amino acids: CASSASGRGQNTIYF. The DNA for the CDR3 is TGTGCCAGCAGCGCTAGCGGCAGGGGGCAAAACACCATATATTTT.

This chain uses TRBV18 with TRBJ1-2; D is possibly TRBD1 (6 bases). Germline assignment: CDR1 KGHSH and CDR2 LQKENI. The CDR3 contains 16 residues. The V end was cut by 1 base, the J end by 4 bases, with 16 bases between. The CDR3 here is CASSPRQAGAGYGYTF. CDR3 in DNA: TGTGCCAGCTCACCACGGCAGGCGGGGGCCGGCTATGGCTACACCTTC.

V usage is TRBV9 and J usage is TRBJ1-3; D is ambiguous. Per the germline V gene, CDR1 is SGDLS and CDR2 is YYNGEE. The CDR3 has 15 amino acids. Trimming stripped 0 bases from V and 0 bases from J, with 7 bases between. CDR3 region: CASSVATASGNTIYF. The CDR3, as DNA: TGTGCCAGCAGCGTAGCCACAGCCTCTGGAAACACCATATATTTT.

The CDR3: CASRTTGQGVDTQYF. The DNA of the CDR3 is TGTGCCAGCAGGACCACTGGACAGGGGGTTGATACGCAGTATTTT. The V and J genes are TRBV9 and TRBJ2-3; 10 positions agree with TRBD1. This CDR3 contains 15 residues. Losses at the gene ends were 5 bases for V and 6 bases for J; bases not matched to a gene: 9. CDR1 and CDR2 (germline): SGDLS, YYNGEE.

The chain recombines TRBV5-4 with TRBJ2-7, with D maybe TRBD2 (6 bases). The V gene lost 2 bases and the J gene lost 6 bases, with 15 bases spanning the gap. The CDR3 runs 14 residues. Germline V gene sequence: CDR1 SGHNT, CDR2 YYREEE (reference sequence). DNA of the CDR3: TGTGCCAGCAGCTTTCTGGGGGGACCAGTCGAGCAGTACTTC. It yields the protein CASSFLGGPVEQYF.